Presented here are 11 T cell receptor beta chains from one specimen sequenced in a study of blood T cell repertoires in COVID-19. The table came from immunoSEQ multiplex PCR; TCRdb's copy has only in-frame clones and leaves some out. Of about 59,000 clones listed, 75% to 95% were seen once; the top ten hold roughly 15%. Specimen: peripheral blood. The receptors were gathered from an elderly man with acute or convalescent COVID-19.

The chain employs TRBV19 and TRBJ2-5; TRBD2 agrees at 13 bases. The V gene's germline CDR1 is LNHDA and CDR2 SQIVND (reference sequence). The CDR3 is 16 residues long. V dropped 1 base and J dropped 2; count of bases not matched to a gene: 1. CDR3 nucleotides: TGTGCCAGTAGTATAGGGGGACTAGCGGGACAAGAGACCCAGTACTTC. Amino acid sequence: CASSIGGLAGQETQYF.

The V and J genes are TRBV10-3 and TRBJ2-2; TRBD1 agrees at 9 bases. CDR1 is ENHRY and CDR2 is SYGVKD in the germline V gene. V dropped 4 bases and J dropped 5; count of bases not matched to a gene: 8. The CDR3 consists of 16 residues. The DNA of the CDR3 is TGTGCCATCAGTGCTTACGGGACAGGGCGTACCGGGGAGCTGTTTTTT. Protein product: CAISAYGTGRTGELFF.

The chain joins TRBV5-5 to TRBJ1-5, with TRBD1 as a possible D gene (5 bases). The V end lost 0 bases, the J end lost 6 bases, and 10 bases lay between the germline ends. This CDR3 is 14 amino acids long. The germline V gene has CDR1 SGHKS and CDR2 YYEKEE (reference sequence). For the CDR3, the DNA is TGTGCCAGCAGCTTGGATCTGGGGCCTCAGCCCCAGCATTTT. Translating it yields CASSLDLGPQPQHF.

The genes are TRBV27 and TRBJ1-5; D uncertain. Germline V CDR1 and CDR2: MNHEY, SMNVEV (reference sequence). With 10 bases removed from V and 11 bases from J, the gap between germline ends came to 24 bases. The CDR3 is 14 residues long. The DNA for the CDR3 is TGTGCCACCCAGTCCCCCCCACCTTTCTCTTCCCAGCATTTT. Protein product: CATQSPPPFSSQHF.

The chain joins TRBV19 to TRBJ1-5; TRBD1 aligns across 11 bases. The CDR3 consists of 15 residues. Germline V gives CDR1 LNHDA, CDR2 SQIVND (reference sequence). V was clipped by 4 bases and J by 4 bases; unmatched bases: 3. The CDR3 sequence is CASSSRDRGNQPQHF. In DNA, the CDR3 is TGTGCCAGTAGTAGCCGGGACAGGGGGAATCAGCCCCAGCATTTT.

Only a few counts were recorded for this clone. The V gene is TRBV12-3 or TRBV12-4, the J gene TRBJ1-5; D unclear. V lost 1 base, J lost 11 bases, and 9 bases lay in between. The CDR3 totals 12 residues. CDR3 nucleotides: TGTGCCAGCAGTTTAGGTCGGGTGGCCCAGCATTTT. It yields the protein CASSLGRVAQHF.

The sample holds one count of this clone. The chain uses TRBV14 and TRBJ1-6; D might be TRBD1 (5 bases). CDR1 and CDR2 from the germline V gene are SGHDN and FVKESK. This CDR3 is 16 amino acids long. V shed 0 bases and J shed 7 bases, with 13 bases lying between them. The CDR3 DNA reads as TGTGCCAGCAGCCAAGACAGGTCACGGGGGAATTCACCCCTCCACTTT. Its translation is CASSQDRSRGNSPLHF. The whole variable domain, remainder taken from reference TRBV14 and TRBJ1-6, is EAGVTQFPSHSVIEKGQTVTLRCDPISGHDNLYWYRRVMGKEIKFLLHFVKESKQDESGMPNNRFLAERTGGTYSTLKVQPAELEDSGVYFCASSQDRSRGNSPLHFGNGTRLTVT.

V and J are TRBV27 and TRBJ2-3; D remains ambiguous. V lost 6 bases and J lost 0, with 10 bases in between. CDR1 and CDR2 from the germline V gene are MNHEY and SMNVEV (reference sequence). The CDR3 is 14 residues long. The CDR3 DNA is TGTGCCAGCAGCCCAACGACTAGCACAGATACGCAGTATTTT. It specifies CASSPTTSTDTQYF.

This clone was detected a few times. The chain is built from TRBV28 and TRBJ1-6, with D unresolved. Trimming stripped 1 base from V and 8 bases from J, with 9 bases between. CDR1 MDHEN and CDR2 SYDVKM come from the germline V gene. CDR3 size: 14 residues. The CDR3 is CASSLLARDSPLHF. DNA of the CDR3: TGTGCCAGCAGTTTATTGGCCCGGGATTCACCCCTCCACTTT.

This chain links TRBV12-3 or TRBV12-4 with TRBJ2-2; a possible D gene is TRBD2 (7 bases). The CDR3 runs to 13 residues. V gave up 5 bases and J gave up 5 bases, with 9 bases separating them. CDR3 DNA: TGTGCCAGCAGTGGGGGGGCAACCGGGGAGCTGTTTTTT. It specifies CASSGGATGELFF.

V is TRBV5-5 and J is TRBJ1-3; D unclear. V was clipped by 0 bases and J by 0 bases, with 7 bases between them. CDR3 length: 15 residues. CDR1 is SGHKS, CDR2 YYEKEE, per germline (reference sequence). The CDR3 protein is CASSLGAYSGNTIYF. The CDR3 nucleotides are TGTGCCAGCAGCTTGGGGGCTTACTCTGGAAACACCATATATTTT.